This TCR beta chain was identified in a study of blood T cell repertoires in COVID-19. Across the whole study: Spain, Italy and the United States supplied samples that represented acute and convalescent COVID-19. PBMCs, B-cell-depleted T cells, or T cells provided the cDNA or gDNA that made up the material.

In the authors' methods: Quantification of nucleated cells was approximated via reference gene primer amplification. Here immunoSEQ multiplex PCR was the method, and the copy in TCRdb shows in-frame clones only, minus some. The V and J calls and clone size come from that table; D and trimming were worked out from the DNA. In the table there are around 250,000 clones, roughly 89% of which are singletons. This CDR3 spans 17 amino acids. Trimming took 2 bases from V and 1 from J, leaving 16 bases between them. The germline CDR1 and CDR2 sequences are MGHRA and YSYEKL. This rearrangement joins TRBV4-1 to TRBJ2-3, with a tentative D call TRBD2 (6 bases). The sequenced material came from peripheral blood. The TCR sequence derives from a woman aged 40 to 50 who had recovered from COVID-19. This chain's CDR3 is CASSQNVAREGTDTQYF. The DNA for the CDR3 is TGCGCCAGCAGCCAAAATGTGGCTAGGGAGGGCACAGATACGCAGTATTTT.